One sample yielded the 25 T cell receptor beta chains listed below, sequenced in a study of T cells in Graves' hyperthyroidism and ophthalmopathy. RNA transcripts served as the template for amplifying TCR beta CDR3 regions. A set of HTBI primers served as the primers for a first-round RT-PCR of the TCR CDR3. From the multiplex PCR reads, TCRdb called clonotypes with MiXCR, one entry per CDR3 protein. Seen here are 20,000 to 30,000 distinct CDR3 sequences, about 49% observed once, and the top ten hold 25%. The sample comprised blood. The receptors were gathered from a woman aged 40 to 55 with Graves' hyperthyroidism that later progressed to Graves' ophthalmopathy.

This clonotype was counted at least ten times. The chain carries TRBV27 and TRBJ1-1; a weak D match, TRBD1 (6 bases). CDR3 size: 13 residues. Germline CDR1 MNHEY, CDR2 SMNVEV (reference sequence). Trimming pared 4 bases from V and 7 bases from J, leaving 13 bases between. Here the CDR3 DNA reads TGTGCCAGCAGTTCGCGGGGGGCGTTTGAAGCTTTCTTT. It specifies CASSSRGAFEAFF.

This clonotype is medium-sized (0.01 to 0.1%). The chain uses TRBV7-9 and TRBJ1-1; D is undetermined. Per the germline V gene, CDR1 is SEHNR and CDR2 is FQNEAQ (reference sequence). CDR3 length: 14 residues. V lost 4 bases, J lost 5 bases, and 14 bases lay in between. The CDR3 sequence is CASSSIMGGTEAFF. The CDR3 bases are TGTGCCAGCAGCTCCATCATGGGAGGGACTGAAGCTTTCTTT.

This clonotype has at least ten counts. CDR3 sequence: CASSLDGELNYGYTF. The CDR3 nucleotides are TGCGCCAGCAGCTTGGATGGGGAACTTAACTATGGCTACACCTTC. The V and J genes are TRBV5-1 and TRBJ1-2; D ambiguous. The CDR3 is made up of 15 amino acids. With 0 bases removed from V and 1 base from J, the gap between germline ends came to 10 bases. Germline V CDR1 and CDR2: SGHRS, YFSETQ.

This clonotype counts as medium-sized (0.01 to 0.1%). The CDR3 here is CASSRDRVKDGYTF. The CDR3 nucleotides read TGTGCCAGTAGCCGGGACAGGGTCAAGGATGGCTACACCTTC. The V and J genes are TRBV19 and TRBJ1-2; TRBD1 matches at 9 bases. Germline CDR1 and CDR2: LNHDA and SQIVND (reference sequence). CDR3 length: 14 residues. V shed 6 bases, J shed 6 bases, and the junction held 8 bases outside the gene matches.

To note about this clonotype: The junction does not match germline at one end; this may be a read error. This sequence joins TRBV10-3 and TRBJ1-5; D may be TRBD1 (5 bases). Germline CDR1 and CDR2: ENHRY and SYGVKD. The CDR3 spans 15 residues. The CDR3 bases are TGTGCCATCGGTGAGTCTGGCCAGGGTAATCAGCCCCAGCATTTT. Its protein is CAIGESGQGNQPQHF.

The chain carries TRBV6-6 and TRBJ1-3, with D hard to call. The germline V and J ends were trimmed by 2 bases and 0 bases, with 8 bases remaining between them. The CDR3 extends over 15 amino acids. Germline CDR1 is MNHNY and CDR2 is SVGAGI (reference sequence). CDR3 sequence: CASSYPAGSGNTIYF. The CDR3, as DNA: TGTGCCAGCAGTTACCCGGCCGGCTCTGGAAACACCATATATTTT.

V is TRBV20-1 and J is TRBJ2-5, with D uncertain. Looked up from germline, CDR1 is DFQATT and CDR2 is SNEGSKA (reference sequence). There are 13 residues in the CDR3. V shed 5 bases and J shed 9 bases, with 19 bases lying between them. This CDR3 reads CSAPGLSNQPQYF. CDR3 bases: TGCAGTGCTCCGGGTCTTAGCAATCAGCCCCAGTACTTC.

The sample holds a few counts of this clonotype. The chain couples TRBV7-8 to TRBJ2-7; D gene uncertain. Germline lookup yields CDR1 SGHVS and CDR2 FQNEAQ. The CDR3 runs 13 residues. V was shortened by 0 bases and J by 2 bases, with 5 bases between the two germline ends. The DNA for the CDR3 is TGTGCCAGCAGCTTAGCGTTGGCCTACGAGCAGTACTTC. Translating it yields CASSLALAYEQYF.

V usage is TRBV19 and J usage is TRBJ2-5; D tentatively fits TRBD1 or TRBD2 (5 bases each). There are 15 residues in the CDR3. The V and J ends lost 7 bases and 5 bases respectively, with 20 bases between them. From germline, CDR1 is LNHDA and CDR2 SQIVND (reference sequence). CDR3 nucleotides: TGTGCCAGTAATAACGGGGCAGACGCCCGGGAGACCCAGTACTTC. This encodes CASNNGADARETQYF.

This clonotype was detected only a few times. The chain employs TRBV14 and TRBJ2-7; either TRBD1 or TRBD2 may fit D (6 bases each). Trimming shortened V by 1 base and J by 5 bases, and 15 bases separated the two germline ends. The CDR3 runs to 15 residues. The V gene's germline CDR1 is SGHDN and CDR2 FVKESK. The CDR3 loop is CASSQVGGGVDEQYF. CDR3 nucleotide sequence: TGTGCCAGCAGCCAAGTCGGGGGCGGCGTGGACGAGCAGTACTTC. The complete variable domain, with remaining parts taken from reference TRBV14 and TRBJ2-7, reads EAGVTQFPSHSVIEKGQTVTLRCDPISGHDNLYWYRRVMGKEIKFLLHFVKESKQDESGMPNNRFLAERTGGTYSTLKVQPAELEDSGVYFCASSQVGGGVDEQYFGPGTRLTVT.

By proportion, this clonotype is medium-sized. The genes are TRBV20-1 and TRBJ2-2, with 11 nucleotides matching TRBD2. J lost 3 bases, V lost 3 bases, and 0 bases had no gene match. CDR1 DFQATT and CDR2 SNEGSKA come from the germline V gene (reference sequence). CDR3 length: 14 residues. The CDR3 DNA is TGCAGTGCTAGTAGCGGGAGGGACACCGGGGAGCTGTTTTTT. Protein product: CSASSGRDTGELFF.

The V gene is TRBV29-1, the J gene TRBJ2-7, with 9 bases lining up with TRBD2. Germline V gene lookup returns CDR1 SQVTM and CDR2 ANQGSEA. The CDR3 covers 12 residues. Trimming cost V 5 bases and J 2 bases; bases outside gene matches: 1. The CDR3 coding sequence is TGCAGCGTTTCTAGCGGGGCCTACGAGCAGTACTTC. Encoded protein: CSVSSGAYEQYF.

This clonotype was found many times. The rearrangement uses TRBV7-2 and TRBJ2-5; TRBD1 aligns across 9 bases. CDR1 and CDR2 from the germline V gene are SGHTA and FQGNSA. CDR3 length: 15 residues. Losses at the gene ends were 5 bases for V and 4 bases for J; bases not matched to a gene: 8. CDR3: CASSVQGAVTETQYF. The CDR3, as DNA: TGTGCCAGCAGCGTACAGGGGGCGGTTACAGAGACCCAGTACTTC. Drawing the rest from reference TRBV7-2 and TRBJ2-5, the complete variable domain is GAGVSQSPSNKVTEKGKDVELRCDPISGHTALYWYRQSLGQGLEFLIYFQGNSAPDKSGLPSDRFSAERTGGSVSTLTIQRTQQEDSAVYLCASSVQGAVTETQYFGPGTRLLVL.

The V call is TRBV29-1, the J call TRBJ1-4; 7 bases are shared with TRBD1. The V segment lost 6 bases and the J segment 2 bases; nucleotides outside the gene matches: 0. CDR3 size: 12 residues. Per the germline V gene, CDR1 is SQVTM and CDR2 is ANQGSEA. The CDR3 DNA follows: TGCAGCGTGACAGGGACTAATGAAAAACTGTTTTTT. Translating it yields CSVTGTNEKLFF.

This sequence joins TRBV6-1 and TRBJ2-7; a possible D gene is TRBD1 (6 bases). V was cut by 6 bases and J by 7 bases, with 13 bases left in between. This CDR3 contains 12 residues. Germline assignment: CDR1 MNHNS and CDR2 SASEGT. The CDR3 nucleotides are TGTGCCAGCAGAACAGGGACCGGGGAGCAGTACTTC. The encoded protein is CASRTGTGEQYF.

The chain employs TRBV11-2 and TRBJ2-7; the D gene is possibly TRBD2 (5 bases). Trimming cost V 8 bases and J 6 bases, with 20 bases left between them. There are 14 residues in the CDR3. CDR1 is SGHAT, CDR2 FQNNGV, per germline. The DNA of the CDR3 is TGTGCCAGCCTTATAGAGGGCATTACCCTCGAGCAGTACTTC. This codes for CASLIEGITLEQYF.

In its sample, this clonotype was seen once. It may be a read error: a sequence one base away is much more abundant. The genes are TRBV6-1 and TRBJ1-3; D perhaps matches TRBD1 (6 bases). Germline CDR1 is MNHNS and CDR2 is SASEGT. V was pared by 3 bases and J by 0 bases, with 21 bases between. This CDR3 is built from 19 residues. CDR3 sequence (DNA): TGTGCCAGCAGTGAGTTAGTGAGGACAGCAAAGTTCTCTGGAAACACCATATATTTT. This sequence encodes CASSELVRTAKFSGNTIYF.

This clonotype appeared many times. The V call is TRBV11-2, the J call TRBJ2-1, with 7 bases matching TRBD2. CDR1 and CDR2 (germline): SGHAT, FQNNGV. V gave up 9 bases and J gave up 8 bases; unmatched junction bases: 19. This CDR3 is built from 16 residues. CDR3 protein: CASTRIAGATSDEQFF. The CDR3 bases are TGTGCCAGTACAAGGATAGCGGGCGCTACAAGCGATGAGCAGTTCTTC.

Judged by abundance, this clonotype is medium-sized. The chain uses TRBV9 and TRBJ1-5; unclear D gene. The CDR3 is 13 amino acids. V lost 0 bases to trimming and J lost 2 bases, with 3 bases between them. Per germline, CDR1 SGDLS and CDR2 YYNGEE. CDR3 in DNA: TGTGCCAGCAGCGTAGCTCGCAATCAGCCCCAGCATTTT. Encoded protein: CASSVARNQPQHF.

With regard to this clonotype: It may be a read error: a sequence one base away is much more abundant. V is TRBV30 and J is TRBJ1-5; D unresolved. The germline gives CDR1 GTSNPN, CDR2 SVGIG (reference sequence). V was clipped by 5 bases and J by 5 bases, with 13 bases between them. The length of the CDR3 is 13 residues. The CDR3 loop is CAWAASHDQPQHF. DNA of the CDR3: TGTGCCTGGGCGGCGTCCCACGATCAGCCCCAGCATTTT.

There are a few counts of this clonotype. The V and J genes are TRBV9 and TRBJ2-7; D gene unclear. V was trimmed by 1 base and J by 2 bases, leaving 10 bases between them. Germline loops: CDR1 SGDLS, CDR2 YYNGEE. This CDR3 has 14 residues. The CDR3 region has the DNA TGTGCCAGCAGCGTAAGACCCGAAACCTACGAGCAGTACTTC. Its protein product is CASSVRPETYEQYF.

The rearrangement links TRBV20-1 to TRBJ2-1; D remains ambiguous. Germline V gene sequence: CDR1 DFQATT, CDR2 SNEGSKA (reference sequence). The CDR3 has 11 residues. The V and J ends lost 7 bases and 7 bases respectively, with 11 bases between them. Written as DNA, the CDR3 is TGCAGTGATTTGTGGGGAAATGAGCAGTTCTTC. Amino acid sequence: CSDLWGNEQFF.

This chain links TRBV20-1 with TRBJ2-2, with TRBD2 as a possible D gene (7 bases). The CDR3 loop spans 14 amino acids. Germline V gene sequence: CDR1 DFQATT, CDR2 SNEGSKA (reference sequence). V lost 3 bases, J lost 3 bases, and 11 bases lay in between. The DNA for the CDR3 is TGCAGTGCTAGGGGGGAGGGGGACACCGGGGAGCTGTTTTTT. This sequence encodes CSARGEGDTGELFF.

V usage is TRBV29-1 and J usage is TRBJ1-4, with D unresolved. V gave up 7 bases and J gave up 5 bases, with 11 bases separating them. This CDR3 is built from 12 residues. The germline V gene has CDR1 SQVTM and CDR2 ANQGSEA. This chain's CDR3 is CSAGVGNEKLFF. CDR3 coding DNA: TGCAGCGCAGGAGTTGGGAATGAAAAACTGTTTTTT.

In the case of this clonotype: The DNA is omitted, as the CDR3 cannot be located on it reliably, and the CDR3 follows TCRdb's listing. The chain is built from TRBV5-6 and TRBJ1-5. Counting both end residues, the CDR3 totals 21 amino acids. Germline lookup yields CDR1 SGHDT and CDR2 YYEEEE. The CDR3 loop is CASSPGLPAGKLFFGSGTQHF.